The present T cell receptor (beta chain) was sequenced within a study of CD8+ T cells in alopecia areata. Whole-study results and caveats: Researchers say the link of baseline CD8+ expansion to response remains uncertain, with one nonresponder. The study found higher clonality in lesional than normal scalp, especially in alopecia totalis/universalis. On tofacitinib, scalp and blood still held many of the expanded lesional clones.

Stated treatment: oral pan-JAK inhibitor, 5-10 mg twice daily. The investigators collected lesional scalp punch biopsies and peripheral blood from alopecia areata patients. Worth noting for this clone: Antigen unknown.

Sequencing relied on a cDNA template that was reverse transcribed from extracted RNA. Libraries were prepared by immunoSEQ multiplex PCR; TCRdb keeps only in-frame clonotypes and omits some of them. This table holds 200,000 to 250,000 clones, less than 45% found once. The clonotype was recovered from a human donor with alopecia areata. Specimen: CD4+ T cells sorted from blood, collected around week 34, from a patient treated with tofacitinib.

The CDR3 coding sequence is TGTGCCAGCAGCTTAGCCAGTGATAGGGGCTACACCTTC. Protein: CASSLASDRGYTF. The chain has TRBV7-6 and TRBJ1-2; D remains ambiguous. V was cut by 0 bases and J by 8 bases, with 10 bases left in between. Per the germline V gene, CDR1 is SGHVS and CDR2 is FNYEAQ. This CDR3 is 13 amino acids long.